The clone carrying this T cell receptor (beta chain) was seen many times. TCRdb re-called the 5' RACE reads with MiXCR, one entry per CDR3 protein. Of 40,000 to 55,000 distinct CDR3 sequences listed, about 6% are singletons. V lost 6 bases and J lost 1, with 12 bases in between. The CDR3 contains 13 residues. Germline V gene sequence: CDR1 DFQATT, CDR2 SNEGSKA (reference sequence). The data stem from a study of early T cells in non-severe SARS-CoV-2 infection. On the study more broadly: Sequencing of bulk RNA from unsorted whole blood was done, without chain pairing.

This rearrangement joins TRBV20-1 to TRBJ1-1; D is ambiguous. Material: whole blood, obtained at baseline. This receptor was taken from an adult who was a healthcare worker with PCR-confirmed SARS-CoV-2 infection or an uninfected control (not recorded which). CDR3 in amino acids: CSARDTPNTEAFF. In DNA form, the CDR3 reads TGCAGTGCGCGAGACACACCGAACACTGAAGCTTTCTTT.